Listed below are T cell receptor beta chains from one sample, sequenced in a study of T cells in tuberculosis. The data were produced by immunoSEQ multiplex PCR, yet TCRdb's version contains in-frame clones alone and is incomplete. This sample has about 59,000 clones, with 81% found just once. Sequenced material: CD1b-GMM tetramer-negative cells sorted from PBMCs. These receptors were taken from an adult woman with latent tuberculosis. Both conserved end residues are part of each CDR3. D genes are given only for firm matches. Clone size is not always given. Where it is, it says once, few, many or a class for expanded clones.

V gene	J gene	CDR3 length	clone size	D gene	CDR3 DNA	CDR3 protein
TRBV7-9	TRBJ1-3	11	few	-	TGTGCCAGCAGCTTCGGGAACACCATATATTTT	CASSFGNTIYF
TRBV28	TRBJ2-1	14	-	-	TGTGCCAGCAGTTGGGGAGTTTCCTACAATGAGCAGTTCTTC	CASSWGVSYNEQFF
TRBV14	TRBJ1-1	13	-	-	TGTGCCAGCAGCCCAGGGCCGTGGACTGAAGCTTTCTTT	CASSPGPWTEAFF
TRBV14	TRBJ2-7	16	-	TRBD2	TGTGCCAGCAGTCCCCTCCTAGCGGGGGTAACCTACGAGCAGTACTTC	CASSPLLAGVTYEQYF
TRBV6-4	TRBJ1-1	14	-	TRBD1	TGTGCCAGCAGTAGCGCAGGGGGGAGCACTGAAGCTTTCTTT	CASSSAGGSTEAFF
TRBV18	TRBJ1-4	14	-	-	TGTGCCAGCTCACCATCGAATCTGGGGGGAAAACTGTTTTTT	CASSPSNLGGKLFF
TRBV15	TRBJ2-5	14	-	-	TGTGCCACCAGCAGAGGAATTCAGCAAGAGACCCAGTACTTC	CATSRGIQQETQYF
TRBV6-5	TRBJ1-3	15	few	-	TGTGCCAGCAGTTACGCCAGGGCCTCTGGAAACACCATATATTTT	CASSYARASGNTIYF
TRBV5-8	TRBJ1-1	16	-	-	TGTGCCAGCAGCAGGGGATCTAATATTAGAAACACTGAAGCTTTCTTT	CASSRGSNIRNTEAFF
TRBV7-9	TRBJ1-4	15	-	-	TGTGCCAGCAGCTTAGCGCTTTGGGAGGATGAAAAACTGTTTTTT	CASSLALWEDEKLFF
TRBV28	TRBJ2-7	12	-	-	TGTGCCACCATCGGGGACTCCAGCGAGCAGTACTTC	CATIGDSSEQYF
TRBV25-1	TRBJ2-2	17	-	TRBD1	TGTGCCAGCAGCTCCCTACAGGGGGCAGTGGGCACCGGGGAGCTGTTTTTT	CASSSLQGAVGTGELFF
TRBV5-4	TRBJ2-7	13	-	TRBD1	TGTGCCAGCAGCTCAGACAGGGACTACGAGCAGTACTTC	CASSSDRDYEQYF
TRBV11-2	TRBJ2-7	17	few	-	TGTGCCAGCAGCTTAGATAGGGGCGGGACCACATCCTACGAGCAGTACTTC	CASSLDRGGTTSYEQYF
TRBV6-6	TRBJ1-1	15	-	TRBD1	TGTGCCAGCAGGGGCCGGGACAGGAGGACCACTGAAGCTTTCTTT	CASRGRDRRTTEAFF
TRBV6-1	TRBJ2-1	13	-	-	TGTGCCAGCAGTGATAGACACGGCAATGAGCAGTTCTTC	CASSDRHGNEQFF
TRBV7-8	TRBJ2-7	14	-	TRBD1	TGTGCCAGCAGCGTCCGGGACAGATCCTACGAGCAGTACTTC	CASSVRDRSYEQYF
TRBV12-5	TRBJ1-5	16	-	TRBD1	TGTGCTAGTGGTCTGGGACAGGGGGCTGTCGATCAGCCCCAGCATTTT	CASGLGQGAVDQPQHF
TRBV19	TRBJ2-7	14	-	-	TGTGCCGCGAGCGAAGGGGTCAATTCCTACGAGCAGTACTTC	CAASEGVNSYEQYF
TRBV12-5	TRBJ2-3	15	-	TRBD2	TGTGCTAGTGGTTTGTCGGGAGGGCCTACAGATACGCAGTATTTT	CASGLSGGPTDTQYF
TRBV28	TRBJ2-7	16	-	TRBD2	TGTGCCAGCAGCCGACTAGCGGGAGCCCCCGCCCGCGAGCAGTACTTC	CASSRLAGAPAREQYF
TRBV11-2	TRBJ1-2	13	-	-	TGTGCCAGCAGCCTGGGTCGGGTTTATGGCTACACCTTC	CASSLGRVYGYTF
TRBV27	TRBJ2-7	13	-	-	TGTGCCAGCAGTTCGACAGTGGCGGGGGAGCAGTACTTC	CASSSTVAGEQYF
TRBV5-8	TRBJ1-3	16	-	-	TGTGCCAGCAGCTTGCCAGGGGTCAGTTCTGGAAACACCATATATTTT	CASSLPGVSSGNTIYF
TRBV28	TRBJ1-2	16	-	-	TGTGCCAGCAGTTTTGGGACACTTGCGTCTAACTATGGCTACACCTTC	CASSFGTLASNYGYTF
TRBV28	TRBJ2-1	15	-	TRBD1	TGTGCCAGCAGTTCCCCTCGACAGGGGGCAGGTGAGCAGTTCTTC	CASSSPRQGAGEQFF
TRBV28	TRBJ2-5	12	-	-	TGTGCCAGTTCCGAGGGGGTCGAGACCCAGTACTTC	CASSEGVETQYF
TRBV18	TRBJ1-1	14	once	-	TGTGCCAGCTCACGGGGCACCCGGGACACTGAAGCTTTCTTT	CASSRGTRDTEAFF
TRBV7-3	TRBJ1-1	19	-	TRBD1	TGTGCCAGCAGCTTAACGGGGACAGGGGGCAGTTTAAAGAACACTGAAGCTTTCTTT	CASSLTGTGGSLKNTEAFF
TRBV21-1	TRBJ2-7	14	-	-	TGTGCCAGCAGCCGGACAGGAGCGCCCTACGAGCAGTACTTC	CASSRTGAPYEQYF
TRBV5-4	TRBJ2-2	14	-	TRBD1	TGTGCCAGCTCTGGACAGGGGGTTGGCGGGGAGCTGTTTTTT	CASSGQGVGGELFF
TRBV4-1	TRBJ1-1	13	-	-	TGCGCCAGCAGCCAAGTTAGGAACACTGAAGCTTTCTTT	CASSQVRNTEAFF
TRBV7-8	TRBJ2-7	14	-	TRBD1	TGTGCCAGCAGCTACTCCGGGACAGCCTACGAGCAGTACTTC	CASSYSGTAYEQYF
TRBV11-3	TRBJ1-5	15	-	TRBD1	TGTGCCAGCAGACAGGGGGCCGATAGCAATCAGCCCCAGCATTTT	CASRQGADSNQPQHF
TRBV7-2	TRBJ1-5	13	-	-	TGTGCCAGCAGCTCAAGGGGAAATCAGCCCCAGCATTTT	CASSSRGNQPQHF
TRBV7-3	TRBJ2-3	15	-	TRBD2	TGTGCCAGCGGACTTAGCGGGGGCCGCACAGATACGCAGTATTTT	CASGLSGGRTDTQYF
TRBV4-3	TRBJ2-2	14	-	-	TGCGCCAGCAGCCAAGATCGCAGGGCCGGGGAGCTGTTTTTT	CASSQDRRAGELFF
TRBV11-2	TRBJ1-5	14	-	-	TGTGCCAGCAGCCAGGGTTTGGGCAATCAGCCCCAGCATTTT	CASSQGLGNQPQHF
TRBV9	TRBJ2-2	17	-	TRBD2	TGTGCCAGCAGCGAGGGACTAACAAGTACGAACACCGGGGAGCTGTTTTTT	CASSEGLTSTNTGELFF
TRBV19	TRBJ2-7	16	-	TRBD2	TGTGCCAGTAGTTCGGGGGGACTAGCGGGAGCCAACAAGCAGTACTTC	CASSSGGLAGANKQYF
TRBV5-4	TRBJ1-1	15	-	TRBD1	TGTGCCAGCAGCTTGGGGACAGGGGGGGACACTGAAGCTTTCTTT	CASSLGTGGDTEAFF
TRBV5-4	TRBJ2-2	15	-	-	TGTGCCAGCAGCTTGACCCTGCAGGACACCGGGGAGCTGTTTTTT	CASSLTLQDTGELFF
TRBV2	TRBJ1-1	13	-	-	TGTGCCAGCAATAAGGACAGTAACACTGAAGCTTTCTTT	CASNKDSNTEAFF
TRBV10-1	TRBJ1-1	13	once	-	TGCGCCAGCAGTGCACGGGGAGACACTGAAGCTTTCTTT	CASSARGDTEAFF
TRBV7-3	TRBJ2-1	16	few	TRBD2	TGTGCCAGCAGCTTAGGGCGGGAGAGCTCCTACAATGAGCAGTTCTTC	CASSLGRESSYNEQFF
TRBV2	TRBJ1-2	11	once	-	TGTGCCAGCACTACAGGGTACGGCTACACCTTC	CASTTGYGYTF
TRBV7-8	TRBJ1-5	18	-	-	TGTGCCAGCAGCTTAGTCGCCCCGAGGAGCAAGGCGGATCAGCCCCAGCATTTT	CASSLVAPRSKADQPQHF
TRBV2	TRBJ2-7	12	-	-	TGTGCCAGCACCTGGCAATCCTACGAGCAGTACTTC	CASTWQSYEQYF
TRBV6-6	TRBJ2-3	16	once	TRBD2	TGTGCCAGCAGTGGGAAGGGGGGACTAGGCACAGATACGCAGTATTTT	CASSGKGGLGTDTQYF
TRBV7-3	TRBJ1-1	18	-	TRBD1	TGTGCCAGCAGTCTTAGACAGGGTCCCCTCCAAGGGGACACTGAAGCTTTCTTT	CASSLRQGPLQGDTEAFF
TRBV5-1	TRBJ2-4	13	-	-	TGCGCCAGCAGTTATAGCGGTGAAAACATTCAGTACTTC	CASSYSGENIQYF
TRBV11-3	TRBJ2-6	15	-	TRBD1	TGTGCCAGCAGCCTACGGACAGGCCCGGCCAACGTCCTGACTTTC	CASSLRTGPANVLTF
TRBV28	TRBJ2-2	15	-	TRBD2	TGTGCCAGCGGGGAACAGCGGGGGGGAGCCGGGGAGCTGTTTTTT	CASGEQRGGAGELFF
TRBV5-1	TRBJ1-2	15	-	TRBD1	TGCGCCAGCAGCATGGACGCGGGACAGAACTATGGCTACACCTTC	CASSMDAGQNYGYTF
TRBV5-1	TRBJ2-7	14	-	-	TGCGCCAGCAGCTTGACAGGGAGTCCGGGCGAGCAGTACTTC	CASSLTGSPGEQYF
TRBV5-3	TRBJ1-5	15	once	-	TGTGCCAGAAGCCGGTTGTCGGGTAGCAATCAGCCCCAGCATTTT	CARSRLSGSNQPQHF
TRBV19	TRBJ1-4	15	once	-	TGTGCCAGCAAGATCTCCCGAGGGCTGGGTGAAAAACTGTTTTTT	CASKISRGLGEKLFF
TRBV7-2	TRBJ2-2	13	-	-	TGTGCCAGCAGCCCCAGGGTGAGCGGGGAGCTGTTTTTT	CASSPRVSGELFF
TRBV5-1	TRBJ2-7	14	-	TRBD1	TGCGCCAGCAGCCCATGGGACAGAACCTACGAGCAGTACTTC	CASSPWDRTYEQYF